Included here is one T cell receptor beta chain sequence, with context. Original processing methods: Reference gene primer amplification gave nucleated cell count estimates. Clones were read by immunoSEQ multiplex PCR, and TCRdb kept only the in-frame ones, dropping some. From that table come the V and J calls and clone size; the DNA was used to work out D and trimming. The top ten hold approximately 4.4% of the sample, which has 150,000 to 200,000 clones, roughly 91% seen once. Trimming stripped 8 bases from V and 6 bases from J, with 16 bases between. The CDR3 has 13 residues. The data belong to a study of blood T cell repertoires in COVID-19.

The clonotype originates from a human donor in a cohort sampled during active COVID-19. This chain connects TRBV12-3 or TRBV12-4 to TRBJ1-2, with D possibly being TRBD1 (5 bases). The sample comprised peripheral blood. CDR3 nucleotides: TGTGCCAGCCAAGGGCAGGGCGCCCATGGCTACACCTTC. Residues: CASQGQGAHGYTF.